Sequencing of this T cell receptor (beta chain) was carried out in a study of blood T cell repertoires in COVID-19. About the research overall: Collection of acute and convalescent COVID-19 samples took place in the United States, Italy and Spain. In each case, the material was cDNA or gDNA derived from T cells, B-cell-depleted T cells, or PBMCs.

This clone was observed a handful of times. Study processing details: Using reference gene primer amplification, nucleated cell counts were estimated. Here immunoSEQ multiplex PCR was the method, and the copy in TCRdb shows in-frame clones only, minus some. D and trimming come from the DNA, and the V and J calls and clone size come from that table. The table records roughly 30,000 clones, about two thirds of them present only once. The sample was peripheral blood. This clonotype originated in a boy between 2 and 10 years old with active or convalescent COVID-19.

The CDR3 nucleotides read TGTGCCAGCAGCCTTACAGGGGACGGTTCACCCCTCCACTTT. Translating gives CASSLTGDGSPLHF. The gene calls are TRBV7-8 and TRBJ1-6; TRBD1 aligns across 7 bases. In germline, CDR1 is SGHVS, CDR2 FQNEAQ. The CDR3 sequence is 14 residues long. The V and J ends lost 5 bases and 9 bases, in that order; junction bases with no gene match: 7.